Listed below are T cell receptor beta chains from one sample, sequenced in a study of neurological immune-mediated disorders. TCRdb fed the 5' RACE reads into MiXCR, producing one record per CDR3 protein. The sample includes approximately 100,000 distinct CDR3 sequences, roughly 3.5% of them seen just once. The specimen was PBMCs. The source of these receptors is a woman aged 18 to 35 with multiple sclerosis. The CDR3 runs from the conserved cysteine through the conserved F or W. A D gene is named only where the DNA matches it firmly. Clone size is shown for a subset of rows, as once, few, many or a class of expanded clone.

V	D	J	size	length	DNA	CDR3
TRBV10-3	NA	TRBJ2-7	many	11	TGTGCCACGGGACTGGCCTACGAGCAGTACTTC	CATGLAYEQYF
TRBV20-1	TRBD1	TRBJ2-7	few	12	TGCAGTGCTAGAAACAGGGGTCCCGAGCAGTACTTC	CSARNRGPEQYF
TRBV5-1	TRBD2	TRBJ2-5	many	15	TGCGCCAGCAGCCGGCTAGCGGGAGGGGAGGAGACCCAGTACTTC	CASSRLAGGEETQYF
TRBV20-1	NA	TRBJ1-1	many	15	TGCAGTGCCCCTGAAAATTCCCGTAGGAACACTGAAGCTTTCTTT	CSAPENSRRNTEAFF
TRBV5-6	NA	TRBJ2-3	many	12	TGTGCCAGCAGCTTGCCAGGGGTGACGCAGTATTTT	CASSLPGVTQYF
TRBV6-6	TRBD1	TRBJ1-1	many	18	TGTGCCAGCAGTTACTCGATATTCCCCGACAGGGGGAACACTGAAGCTTTCTTT	CASSYSIFPDRGNTEAFF
TRBV5-1	NA	TRBJ1-1	many	14	TGCGCCAGCAGCTTGAAATACGGCAGCACTGAAGCTTTCTTT	CASSLKYGSTEAFF
TRBV4-3	NA	TRBJ2-6	many	17	TGCGCCAGCAGCCAAGGGGACTCAAACTCTGGGGCCAACGTCCTGACTTTC	CASSQGDSNSGANVLTF
TRBV5-6	TRBD1	TRBJ1-2	many	14	TGTGCCAGCAGCTCGGACAGGTCTAACTATGGCTACACCTTC	CASSSDRSNYGYTF
TRBV20-1	NA	TRBJ2-1	many	14	TGCAGTGCTAGGGAACGGGAGAAAGTCGATGAGCAGTTCTTC	CSAREREKVDEQFF
TRBV20-1	TRBD1	TRBJ2-7	many	16	TGCAGTGCTACCTCCCTCCGACAGGGACCAAACCACGAGCAGTACTTC	CSATSLRQGPNHEQYF
TRBV6-1	NA	TRBJ1-5	many	14	TGTGCCAGCAGAGGGGAAACCGAAACTCAGCCCCAGCATTTT	CASRGETETQPQHF
TRBV2	NA	TRBJ1-1	many	14	TGTGCCAGCAGTGTGCCAGGCTTGAACACTGAAGCTTTCTTT	CASSVPGLNTEAFF
TRBV7-8	TRBD1	TRBJ2-4	many	17	TGTGCCAGCAGCTTAGCTCCCCTGGGACAGACCAAAAACATTCAGTACTTC	CASSLAPLGQTKNIQYF
TRBV4-1	NA	TRBJ2-5	many	16	TGCGCCAGCAGCCAAGGGCTCCGACAGTACCAAGAGACCCAGTACTTC	CASSQGLRQYQETQYF
TRBV12-3/TRBV12-4	NA	TRBJ2-3	many	13	TGTGCCAGCAGTTTGCAGAGCACAGATACGCAGTATTTT	CASSLQSTDTQYF
TRBV15	NA	TRBJ1-1	many	15	TGTGCCACCAGCAGAGAGGTGGGGGGGAACACTGAAGCTTTCTTT	CATSREVGGNTEAFF
TRBV5-5	NA	TRBJ1-2	many	15	TGTGCCAGCAGTTCCACCCGGGGGGGAATCGGGGGCTACACCTTC	CASSSTRGGIGGYTF
TRBV29-1	NA	TRBJ2-3	many	13	TGCAGCGTCGAAACCCAAGAGGCAGATACGCAGTATTTT	CSVETQEADTQYF
TRBV5-1	NA	TRBJ2-5	many	16	TGCGCCAGCACCCTAGGAGTTTTTGGGGACCAAGAGACCCAGTACTTC	CASTLGVFGDQETQYF
TRBV18	NA	TRBJ1-2	many	18	TGTGCCAGCTCACCATCGGCAGCCAAGACCAAAGCTAACTATGGCTACACCTTC	CASSPSAAKTKANYGYTF
TRBV30	TRBD1	TRBJ1-6	NA	13	TGTGCCTGGAGTACAACAGGGGGCTCACCCCTCCACTTT	CAWSTTGGSPLHF